The present entry profiles one TCR beta chain with its context. Its antigen is still unknown. The sample comes from a study of cytomegalovirus exposure and HLA in healthy donors. Overall study findings and caveats: Most TCR beta V segments were productive about 87% or about 30% of the time in an earlier analysis.

In the PCR, 60 Vbeta and 13 Jbeta primers were used. The repertoire was sequenced with immunoSEQ multiplex PCR; TCRdb's copy has only in-frame clones and lacks some. The table has 150,000 to 200,000 clones, roughly four fifths seen once. V trimming: 5 bases; J trimming: 5 bases; junction bases outside the gene matches: 10. The CDR3 sequence is 18 residues long. Germline CDR1 and CDR2: SGHTA and FQGTGA. The receptor's source is a man aged 40-49 years in good health and CMV-seronegative. The sequencing input was PBMCs. J is TRBJ2-3 and V is TRBV7-3; 16 bases are shared with TRBD2. The CDR3 DNA is TGTGCCAGCAGCCTTGGGACTAGCGGGAGGGCCGCGGTAGATACGCAGTATTTT. This sequence encodes CASSLGTSGRAAVDTQYF.